This TCR beta chain comes out of a study of Tregs in tolerant kidney transplant recipients. Study-level information: The nonmyeloablative bone marrow transplants came from related graft donors, with transient mixed chimerism. General study findings and limits: Expanding Tregs on activated donor B cells appeared to best identify donor-specific TCRbeta clones.

Comment on this clone: Its specificity is not known.

CD4+CD25+CD127- Tregs, CD4+CD25- non-Tregs, CD4 and CD8 cells were sorted. TCRdb's copy holds only in-frame clones and misses some; the assay was immunoSEQ multiplex PCR. This table has about 77,000 clones, approximately 98% appearing once. V was clipped by 6 bases and J by 4 bases; unmatched bases: 3. Germline V CDR1 and CDR2: MNHEY, SVGAGI. There are 15 residues in the CDR3. Specimen: CD4+ T cells from blood, collected before the transplant. The clonotype was recovered from a human donor who received a combined kidney and bone marrow transplant. V gene TRBV6-5 combines with J gene TRBJ2-4; 13 bases map to TRBD2. As DNA, the CDR3 is TGTGCCAGCAGCGCGACTAGCGGGGGGAAAAACATTCAGTACTTC. Translating gives CASSATSGGKNIQYF.